These 30 T cell receptor beta chains came from one sample sequenced in a study of CD8 T cells in ankylosing spondylitis listed by TCRdb under 2017. What the authors observed across the whole study: Blood from ankylosing spondylitis patients appeared to be characterized by a TCR beta motif made up of 8 or 9 highly homologous amino acid variants.

The method behind the library was 5' RACE. TCRdb lists the instrument as Illumina HiSeq 2500. The raw public reads went through TCRdb reprocessing: fastp at Q25, MiXCR clone calling, in-frame beta chains kept. Records with the same CDR3 protein are collapsed into one entry carrying the most frequent genes and DNA. The sample table lists roughly 490,000 distinct CDR3 sequences, about 5% of them with a count of one. Together, the top ten hold around 3.5% of the sample. The antigens for these receptors are not known. Sequenced material: blood, either unsorted or a sorted T cell fraction (not recorded which). Source of these receptors: a male donor with ankylosing spondylitis.

The chain carries TRBV11-2 and TRBJ2-1; D might be TRBD1 or TRBD2, each matching 5 bases. Trimming left V 2 bases short and J 7 bases short, with 21 bases between. The CDR3 covers 17 residues. The germline V gene has CDR1 SGHAT and CDR2 FQNNGV. CDR3 DNA: TGTGCCAGCAGCTTAAGGTCACCGGGACCCTTCCTTAATGAGCAGTTCTTC. It specifies CASSLRSPGPFLNEQFF.

Here the CDR3 reads CASSQGARQTNYGYTF. The CDR3 coding sequence is TGCGCCAGCAGCCAAGGGGCTAGACAGACTAACTATGGCTACACCTTC. This sequence joins TRBV4-3 and TRBJ1-2; perhaps TRBD1 as D (5 bases). Per the germline V gene, CDR1 is LGHNA and CDR2 is YSLEER. CDR3 length equals 16 residues. V lost 1 base to trimming and J lost 0 bases, with 12 bases between them.

Points on this clonotype: A much larger clone sits a single nucleotide away, making a read error possible. This sequence joins TRBV5-1 and TRBJ2-5; D may be TRBD2 (5 bases). Germline-derived CDR1 and CDR2 are SGHRS and YFSETQ. The CDR3 runs to 13 residues. CDR3 residues: CAGSSGEKETQYF. CDR3 sequence (DNA): TGCGCCGGCAGCTCCGGGGAAAAAGAGACCCAGTACTTC.

The chain links TRBV6-7 to TRBJ2-6, with 8 positions matching TRBD1. TRBV6-7 is sorted into the ORF group, with uncertain function. V lost 3 bases to trimming and J lost 2 bases; unmatched junction nucleotides: 3. The CDR3 is 16 residues long. The CDR3 reads CASSYNRGTGANVLTF. In nucleotides, the CDR3 is TGTGCCAGCAGTTATAACAGGGGGACTGGGGCCAACGTCCTGACTTTC.

Concerning this clonotype itself: A read error is likely, as this CDR3 ends without the conserved phenylalanine or tryptophan. The chain recombines TRBV18 with TRBJ2-4; D remains unclear. The CDR3 loop spans 13 amino acids. The V and J ends lost 1 base and 8 bases respectively, with 9 bases between them. Germline CDR1 KGHSH, CDR2 LQKENI. The CDR3 sequence: CASSPQQVDIQYL. CDR3 coding DNA: TGTGCCAGCTCACCACAGCAGGTGGACATTCAGTACTTA.

This rearrangement joins TRBV4-3 to TRBJ1-6; no firm D call. The germline CDR1 and CDR2 sequences are LGHNA and YSLEER. This CDR3 is 17 amino acids long. Trimming stripped 4 bases from V and 7 bases from J, with 20 bases between. CDR3 sequence: CASSPEFGNLENSPLHF. The CDR3 nucleotides are TGCGCCAGCAGCCCTGAGTTCGGTAATCTAGAGAATTCACCCCTCCACTTT.

This clonotype was seen many times. The V and J genes are TRBV29-1 and TRBJ1-2; D perhaps matches TRBD1 (5 bases). CDR1 is SQVTM and CDR2 is ANQGSEA in the germline V gene. The length of the CDR3 is 16 residues. V lost 1 base to trimming and J lost 0 bases, with 15 bases between them. The DNA of the CDR3 is TGCAGCGTTGAAGGGGGTGGGGGAATCACTAACTATGGCTACACCTTC. It encodes CSVEGGGGITNYGYTF.

In its sample, this clonotype was seen a few times. The chain links TRBV15 to TRBJ2-7; D ambiguous. Trimming took off 5 bases at V and 4 bases at J, with 18 bases between the two ends. This CDR3 is built from 15 residues. Germline CDR1 LNHNV, CDR2 YYDKDF (reference sequence). The CDR3 here is CATSPVTSLFYEQYF. Written as DNA, the CDR3 is TGTGCCACCAGCCCGGTTACGTCTCTATTTTACGAGCAGTACTTC.

Ten or more counts support this clonotype. The chain carries TRBV6-1 and TRBJ2-1; D is unclear. The CDR3 extends over 17 amino acids. Trimming cost V 8 bases and J 0 bases, with 20 bases left between them. The germline V gene has CDR1 MNHNS and CDR2 SASEGT. The CDR3 sequence is CASQKLREVLSYNEQFF. The CDR3 DNA sequence: TGTGCCAGCCAAAAGTTACGAGAAGTTCTCTCCTACAATGAGCAGTTCTTC.

This clonotype was counted at least ten times. The V call is TRBV12-3 or TRBV12-4, the J call TRBJ2-7; D is perhaps TRBD2 (6 bases). CDR3 size: 13 residues. Trimming shortened V by 1 base and J by 3 bases, and 7 bases separated the two germline ends. CDR3 sequence: CASSLGRDYEQYF. The CDR3 DNA sequence: TGTGCCAGCAGTTTAGGGCGGGACTACGAGCAGTACTTC.

At least ten counts were recorded for this clonotype. This sequence joins TRBV5-1 and TRBJ1-2; TRBD1 matches at 7 bases. The CDR3 sequence is 13 residues long. V lost 5 bases, J lost 4 bases, and 5 bases stayed unmatched. Germline V gives CDR1 SGHRS, CDR2 YFSETQ. The CDR3 bases are TGCGCCAGCAGATCGTCAGGGGGCTATGGCTACACCTTC. Residues: CASRSSGGYGYTF.

At least ten counts were recorded for this clonotype. The chain uses TRBV4-2 and TRBJ2-6; D not resolved. The CDR3 covers 15 residues. The germline gives CDR1 LGHNA, CDR2 YNFKEQ. Deletions cut 0 bases from V and 0 bases from J, with 3 bases between. The CDR3 spells CASSQDDSGANVLTF. As DNA, the CDR3 is TGTGCCAGCAGCCAAGATGACTCTGGGGCCAACGTCCTGACTTTC.

This clonotype was observed at least ten times. The rearrangement links TRBV28 to TRBJ1-2; D ambiguous. The CDR3 is 10 residues long. Germline CDR1 and CDR2: MDHEN and SYDVKM. V lost 8 bases to trimming and J lost 12 bases, with 13 bases between them. The CDR3: CASYTNGDTF. CDR3 nucleotide sequence: TGTGCCAGCTATACTAACGGGGACACCTTC.

This clonotype was recorded many times. V gene TRBV4-1 combines with J gene TRBJ1-5; weak D call: TRBD1 (5 bases). Germline V lookup: CDR1 MGHRA, CDR2 YSYEKL. Trimming stripped 9 bases from V and 1 base from J, with 13 bases between. This CDR3 is 14 amino acids long. Here the CDR3 reads CASQGLGSNQPQHF. The CDR3 coding sequence is TGCGCCAGTCAGGGTTTGGGCAGCAATCAGCCCCAGCATTTT.

As regards this clonotype: A single base separates this from a much larger clone, so it may be a read error. The CDR3 does not close with the conserved phenylalanine or tryptophan, likely indicating a read error. Because the CDR3's place on the DNA is in doubt, the DNA is left out and the CDR3 is given as listed by TCRdb. This sequence joins TRBV5-8 and TRBJ2-7; the table gives TRBD1 as D, unverified against the DNA. The CDR3 is 14 residues long, ends included. Germline V CDR1 and CDR2: SGHTS, YDEGEE. The CDR3 loop reads CASSQYGTGVSGYY.

This clonotype was recorded many times. The chain joins TRBV7-8 to TRBJ2-7, with 7 bases that match TRBD1. After removal of 4 bases from V and 6 bases from J, the junction contained 6 bases not matched to a gene. Germline CDR1 reads SGHVS; CDR2 reads FQNEAQ. The CDR3 is 13 residues long. DNA of the CDR3: TGTGCCAGCAGCTCCCACAGGGGTACCGAGCAGTACTTC. Residues: CASSSHRGTEQYF.

The CDR3 reads CSASTGPSYEQYF. In DNA form, the CDR3 reads TGCAGTGCTAGCACAGGTCCTTCCTACGAGCAGTACTTC. This chain connects TRBV20-1 to TRBJ2-7; D possibly corresponds to TRBD1 (5 bases). Germline assignment: CDR1 DFQATT and CDR2 SNEGSKA (reference sequence). CDR3 length: 13 amino acids. Trimming pared 3 bases from V and 1 base from J, leaving 10 bases between.

There are many counts of this clonotype. The chain couples TRBV29-1 to TRBJ2-7; 8 bases match TRBD1. CDR1 and CDR2 (germline): SQVTM, ANQGSEA. The CDR3 is 14 residues long. V was clipped by 7 bases and J by 0 bases; unmatched bases: 8. CDR3: CSAVDRGISYEQYF. The CDR3 DNA follows: TGCAGCGCGGTAGACAGGGGAATCTCCTACGAGCAGTACTTC.

This clonotype has ten or more counts. The chain is built from TRBV15 and TRBJ2-3; 10 nucleotides line up with TRBD2. This CDR3 comprises 17 residues. The V segment lost 0 bases and the J segment 4 bases; nucleotides outside the gene matches: 7. Germline loops: CDR1 LNHNV, CDR2 YYDKDF (reference sequence). CDR3 amino acids: CATSREPGLAEADTQYF. The CDR3, as DNA: TGTGCCACCAGCAGAGAACCCGGACTAGCGGAAGCAGATACGCAGTATTTT.

Ten or more counts support this clonotype. The chain carries TRBV4-3 and TRBJ2-7, with 9 bases lining up with TRBD2. The CDR3 runs to 15 residues. Germline values: CDR1 LGHNA, CDR2 YSLEER. V lost 1 base, J lost 6 bases, and 7 bases stayed unmatched. The CDR3 coding sequence is TGCGCCAGCAGCCAAGGATTAGCGGGAGTTTTCGAGCAGTACTTC. Protein: CASSQGLAGVFEQYF.

This chain links TRBV4-1 with TRBJ2-7; D is tentatively TRBD1 or TRBD2 (5 bases each). There are 15 residues in the CDR3. The V gene lost 1 base and the J gene lost 3 bases, with 13 bases spanning the gap. Germline V CDR1 and CDR2: MGHRA, YSYEKL. Here the CDR3 DNA reads TGCGCCAGCAGCCAAGCGGGAACAGGAGTCTACGAGCAGTACTTC. This encodes CASSQAGTGVYEQYF.

This clonotype has a count of ten or more. The V gene is TRBV27, the J gene TRBJ1-4; the D gene is possibly TRBD1 (5 bases). The germline V gene has CDR1 MNHEY and CDR2 SMNVEV (reference sequence). With 2 bases removed from V and 5 bases from J, the gap between germline ends came to 9 bases. The CDR3 contains 14 residues. The CDR3 spells CASSLRGVNEKLFF. Written as DNA, the CDR3 is TGTGCCAGCAGTTTACGGGGGGTCAATGAAAAACTGTTTTTT.

This clonotype was seen many times. This CDR3 reads CASSWDSYNEQFF. In DNA, the CDR3 is TGCGCCAGCAGCTGGGACTCATACAATGAGCAGTTCTTC. The V call is TRBV5-1, the J call TRBJ2-1; maybe TRBD2 (6 bases). Germline values: CDR1 SGHRS, CDR2 YFSETQ. Trimming took off 3 bases at V and 4 bases at J, with 8 bases between the two ends. The CDR3 covers 13 residues.

This clonotype was observed at least ten times. V gene TRBV5-1 combines with J gene TRBJ1-1, with D maybe TRBD1 (6 bases). This CDR3 is 15 amino acids long. Germline CDR1 is SGHRS and CDR2 is YFSETQ. Trimming took 0 bases from V and 3 from J, leaving 12 bases between them. The CDR3 protein is CASSLEQGYDTEAFF. CDR3 nucleotide sequence: TGCGCCAGCAGCTTGGAACAGGGCTATGACACTGAAGCTTTCTTT.

This clonotype was seen ten or more times. The rearrangement joins TRBV6-5 to TRBJ1-6, with D possibly being TRBD1 (6 bases). Germline V gene lookup returns CDR1 MNHEY and CDR2 SVGAGI. V lost 4 bases, J lost 7 bases, and 11 bases lay in between. This CDR3 is built from 14 residues. CDR3 nucleotide sequence: TGTGCCAGCAGTTTCAGGGGAGGCAATTCACCCCTCCACTTT. Protein product: CASSFRGGNSPLHF.

This clonotype was observed at least ten times. The chain is built from TRBV18 and TRBJ1-2; D not certain. Germline V gene lookup returns CDR1 KGHSH and CDR2 LQKENI. CDR3 length equals 14 residues. The V and J ends lost 6 bases and 1 base respectively, with 12 bases between them. CDR3: CASSPVRLNYGYTF. The CDR3 DNA is TGTGCCAGCTCCCCCGTCCGCCTTAACTATGGCTACACCTTC. Filled out from reference TRBV18 and TRBJ1-2, the complete variable domain reads NAGVMQNPRHLVRRRGQEARLRCSPMKGHSHVYWYRQLPEEGLKFMVYLQKENIIDESGMPKERFSAEFPKEGPSILRIQQVVRGDSAAYFCASSPVRLNYGYTFGSGTRLTVV.

This clonotype came up many times. The chain employs TRBV7-2 and TRBJ2-4; D remains unclear. This CDR3 comprises 16 residues. V dropped 2 bases and J dropped 2 bases, with 13 bases sitting between them. Germline assignment: CDR1 SGHTA and CDR2 FQGNSA. This CDR3 reads CASSLRAPSTKNIQYF. CDR3 DNA: TGTGCCAGCAGCTTAAGGGCACCGTCTACCAAAAACATTCAGTACTTC.

In its sample, this clonotype was seen many times. The chain recombines TRBV7-2 with TRBJ2-7; 14 bases align to TRBD2. CDR3 length equals 16 residues. Germline V gene lookup returns CDR1 SGHTA and CDR2 FQGNSA. The V segment lost 4 bases and the J segment 2 bases; nucleotides outside the gene matches: 4. The CDR3 nucleotides are TGTGCCAGCAGCTCCGGACTAGCGGGAGGTCCCTACGAGCAGTACTTC. Protein: CASSSGLAGGPYEQYF.

This clonotype was found many times. This chain connects TRBV27 to TRBJ2-6; D not resolved. Germline loops: CDR1 MNHEY, CDR2 SMNVEV (reference sequence). This CDR3 has 14 residues. V was cut by 6 bases and J by 0 bases, with 6 bases left in between. CDR3 loop: CASSPISGANVLTF. CDR3 sequence (DNA): TGTGCCAGCAGCCCAATCTCTGGGGCCAACGTCCTGACTTTC. Drawing the rest from reference TRBV27 and TRBJ2-6, the complete variable domain is EAQVTQNPRYLITVTGKKLTVTCSQNMNHEYMSWYRQDPGLGLRQIYYSMNVEVTDKGDVPEGYKVSRKEKRNFPLILESPSPNQTSLYFCASSPISGANVLTFGAGSRLTVL.

This clonotype occurred many times. V and J are TRBV4-2 and TRBJ1-5; D is ambiguous. The CDR3 is 16 amino acids. CDR1 is LGHNA, CDR2 YNFKEQ, per germline. V lost 0 bases and J lost 0, with 9 bases in between. For the CDR3, the DNA is TGTGCCAGCAGCCAAGAGGAACAGATTAGCAATCAGCCCCAGCATTTT. It codes for CASSQEEQISNQPQHF.